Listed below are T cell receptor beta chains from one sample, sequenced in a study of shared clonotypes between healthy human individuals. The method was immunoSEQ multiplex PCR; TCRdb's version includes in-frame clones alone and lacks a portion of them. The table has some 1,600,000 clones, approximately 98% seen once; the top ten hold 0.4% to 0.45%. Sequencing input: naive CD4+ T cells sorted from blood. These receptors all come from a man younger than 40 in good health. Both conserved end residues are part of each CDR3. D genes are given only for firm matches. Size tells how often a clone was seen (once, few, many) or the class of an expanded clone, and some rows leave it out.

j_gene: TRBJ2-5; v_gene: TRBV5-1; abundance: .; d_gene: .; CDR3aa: CASAPRAAQETQYF; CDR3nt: TGCGCCAGCGCCCCCCGAGCGGCCCAAGAGACCCAGTACTTC
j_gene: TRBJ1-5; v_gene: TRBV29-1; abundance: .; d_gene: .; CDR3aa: CSVAQGIGNQPQHF; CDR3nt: TGCAGCGTTGCCCAGGGGATCGGCAATCAGCCCCAGCATTTT
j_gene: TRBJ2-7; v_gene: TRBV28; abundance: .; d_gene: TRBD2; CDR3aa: CASSTTSGKDYEQYF; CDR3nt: TGTGCCAGCAGTACAACTAGCGGAAAGGACTACGAGCAGTACTTC
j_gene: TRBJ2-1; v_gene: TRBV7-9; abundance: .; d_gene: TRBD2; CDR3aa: CASSSGLAGQYNEQFF; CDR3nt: TGTGCCAGCAGCTCCGGACTAGCGGGACAATACAATGAGCAGTTCTTC
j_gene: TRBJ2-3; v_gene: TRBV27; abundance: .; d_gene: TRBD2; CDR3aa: CASSSPSGKVSDTQYF; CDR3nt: TGTGCCAGCAGTTCACCCAGCGGGAAGGTCTCAGATACGCAGTATTTT
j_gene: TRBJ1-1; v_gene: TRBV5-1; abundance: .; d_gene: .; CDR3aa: CASSPAPPALEAFF; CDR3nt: TGCGCCAGCAGCCCGGCCCCCCCAGCATTAGAAGCTTTCTTT
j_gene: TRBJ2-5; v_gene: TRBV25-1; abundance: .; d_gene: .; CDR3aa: CASSELGTEYF; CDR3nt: TGTGCCAGCAGTGAACTCGGGACGGAGTACTTC
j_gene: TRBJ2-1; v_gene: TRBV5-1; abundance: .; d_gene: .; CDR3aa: CASSGQGPKSNEQFF; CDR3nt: TGCGCCAGCAGCGGTCAGGGGCCCAAGAGCAATGAGCAGTTCTTC
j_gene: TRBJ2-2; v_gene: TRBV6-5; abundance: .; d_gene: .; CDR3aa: CASSYVRGGTGELFF; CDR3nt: TGTGCCAGCAGTTACGTTCGGGGTGGCACCGGGGAGCTGTTTTTT
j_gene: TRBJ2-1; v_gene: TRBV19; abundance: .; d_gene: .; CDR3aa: CASISGGINSYNEQFF; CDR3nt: TGTGCCAGTATTTCTGGTGGGATAAATTCCTACAATGAGCAGTTCTTC
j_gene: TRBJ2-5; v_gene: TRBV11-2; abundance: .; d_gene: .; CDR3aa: CASSLDVRAKGEETQYF; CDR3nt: TGTGCCAGCAGCTTAGATGTTCGGGCGAAGGGGGAAGAGACCCAGTACTTC
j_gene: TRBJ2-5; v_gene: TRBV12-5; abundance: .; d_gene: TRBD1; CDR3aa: CASGTGTVGETQYF; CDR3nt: TGTGCTAGTGGAACCGGGACAGTTGGGGAGACCCAGTACTTC
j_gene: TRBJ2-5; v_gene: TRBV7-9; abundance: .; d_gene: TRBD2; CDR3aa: CASIPRWTSGQETQYF; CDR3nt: TGTGCCAGCATCCCCAGGTGGACTAGCGGCCAAGAGACCCAGTACTTC
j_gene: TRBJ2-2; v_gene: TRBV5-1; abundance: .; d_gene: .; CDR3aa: CASSTNSGPNTGELFF; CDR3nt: TGCGCCAGCAGCACAAATAGCGGACCGAACACCGGGGAGCTGTTTTTT
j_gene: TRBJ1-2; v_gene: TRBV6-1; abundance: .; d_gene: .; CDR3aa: CASSRTYGYTF; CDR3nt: TGTGCCAGCAGTCGGACTTATGGCTACACCTTC
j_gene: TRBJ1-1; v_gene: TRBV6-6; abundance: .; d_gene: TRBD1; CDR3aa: CASKTGAVNTEAFF; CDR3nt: TGTGCCAGCAAAACAGGGGCGGTGAACACTGAAGCTTTCTTT
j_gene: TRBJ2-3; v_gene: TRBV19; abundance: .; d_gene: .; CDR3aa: CASSIPGSTDTQYF; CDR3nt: TGTGCCAGTAGTATACCCGGGAGCACAGATACGCAGTATTTT
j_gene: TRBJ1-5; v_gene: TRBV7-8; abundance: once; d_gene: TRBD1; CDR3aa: CASSLDRGKQPQHF; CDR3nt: TGTGCCAGCAGCTTGGACAGGGGGAAGCAGCCCCAGCATTTT
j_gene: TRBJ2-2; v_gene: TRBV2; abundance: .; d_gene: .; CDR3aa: CASSEERITGELFF; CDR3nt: TGTGCCAGCAGTGAAGAACGGATCACCGGGGAGCTGTTTTTT
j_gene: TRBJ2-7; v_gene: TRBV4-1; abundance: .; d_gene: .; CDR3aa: CASSQDLGWGGQTYEQYF; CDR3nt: TGCGCCAGCAGCCAAGACCTTGGGTGGGGAGGACAGACCTACGAGCAGTACTTC
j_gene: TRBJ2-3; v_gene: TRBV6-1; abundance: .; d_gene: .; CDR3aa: CASRNTDTQYF; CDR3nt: TGTGCCAGCAGAAATACAGATACGCAGTATTTT
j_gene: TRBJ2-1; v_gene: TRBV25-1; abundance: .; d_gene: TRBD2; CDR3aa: CASRSSGSAHNEQFF; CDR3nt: TGTGCCAGCAGGTCTAGCGGGAGTGCCCACAATGAGCAGTTCTTC
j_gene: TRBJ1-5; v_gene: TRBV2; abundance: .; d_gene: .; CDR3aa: CASDYSNQPQHF; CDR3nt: TGTGCCAGCGATTATAGCAATCAGCCCCAGCATTTT
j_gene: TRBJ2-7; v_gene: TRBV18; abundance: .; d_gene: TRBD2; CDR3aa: CASSLTGTGGEQYF; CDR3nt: TGTGCCAGCTCACTCACCGGGACGGGGGGGGAGCAGTACTTC
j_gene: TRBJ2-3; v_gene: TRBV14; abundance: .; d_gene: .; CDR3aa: CASSQEPPGVTTDTQYF; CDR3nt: TGTGCCAGCAGCCAAGAACCCCCAGGGGTAACCACAGATACGCAGTATTTT
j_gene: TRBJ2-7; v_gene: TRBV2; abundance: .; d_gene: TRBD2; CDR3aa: CASRGLAVHYEQYF; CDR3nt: TGTGCCAGCAGAGGACTAGCGGTACACTACGAGCAGTACTTC
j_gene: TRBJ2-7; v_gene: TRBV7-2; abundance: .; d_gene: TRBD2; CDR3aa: CASSPLGAGVNEQYF; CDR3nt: TGTGCCAGCAGCCCGCTCGGAGCGGGAGTAAACGAGCAGTACTTC
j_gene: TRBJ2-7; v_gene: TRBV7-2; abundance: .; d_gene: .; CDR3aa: CASSLAGGAVTYEQYF; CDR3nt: TGTGCCAGCAGCTTAGCGGGTGGGGCGGTTACCTACGAGCAGTACTTC
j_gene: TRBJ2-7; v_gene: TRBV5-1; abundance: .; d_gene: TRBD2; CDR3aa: CASSLEKSLAGGPVEQYF; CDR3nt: TGCGCCAGCAGCTTGGAGAAGAGTCTAGCGGGAGGGCCCGTCGAGCAGTACTTC
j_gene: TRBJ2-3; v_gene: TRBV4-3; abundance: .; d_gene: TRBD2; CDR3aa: CASSQEGRGGRGIDTQYF; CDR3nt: TGCGCCAGCAGCCAAGAAGGGCGCGGAGGGAGGGGAATTGATACGCAGTATTTT
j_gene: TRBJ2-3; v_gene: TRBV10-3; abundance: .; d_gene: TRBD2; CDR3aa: CAISSRTSITDTQYF; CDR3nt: TGTGCCATCAGTAGCCGGACTAGTATAACAGATACGCAGTATTTT
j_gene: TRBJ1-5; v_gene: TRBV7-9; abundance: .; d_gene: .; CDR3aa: CASQRGSVNQPQHF; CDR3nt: TGTGCCAGCCAGAGGGGTTCCGTTAATCAGCCCCAGCATTTT
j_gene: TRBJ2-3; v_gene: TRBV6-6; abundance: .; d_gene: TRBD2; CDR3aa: CASIQTSGSYTQYF; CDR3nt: TGTGCCAGCATCCAGACTAGCGGGAGTTATACGCAGTATTTT
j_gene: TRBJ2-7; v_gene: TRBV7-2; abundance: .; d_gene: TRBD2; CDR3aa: CASSLGGRALYEQYF; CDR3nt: TGTGCCAGCAGTTTGGGCGGGAGGGCCCTATACGAGCAGTACTTC
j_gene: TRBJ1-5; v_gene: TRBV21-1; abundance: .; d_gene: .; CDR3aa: CASSKTGHYSNQPQHF; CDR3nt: TGTGCCAGCAGCAAGACTGGACATTATAGCAATCAGCCCCAGCATTTT
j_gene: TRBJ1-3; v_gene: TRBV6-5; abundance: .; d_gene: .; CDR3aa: CASRPTTGSGNTIYF; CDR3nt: TGTGCCAGCAGACCGACGACTGGCTCTGGAAACACCATATATTTT
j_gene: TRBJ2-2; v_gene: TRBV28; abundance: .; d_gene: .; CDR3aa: CASSSWGRELFF; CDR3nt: TGTGCCAGCAGTTCGTGGGGGCGGGAGCTGTTTTTT
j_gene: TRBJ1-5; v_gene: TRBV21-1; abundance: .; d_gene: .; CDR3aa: CAQIRDRAHYSNQPQHF; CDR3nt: TGTGCCCAGATCCGGGACAGAGCCCATTATAGCAATCAGCCCCAGCATTTT
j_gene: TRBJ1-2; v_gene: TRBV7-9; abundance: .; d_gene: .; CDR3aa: CASSPIVAHAYGYTF; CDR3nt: TGTGCCAGCAGCCCTATCGTAGCCCACGCCTATGGCTACACCTTC
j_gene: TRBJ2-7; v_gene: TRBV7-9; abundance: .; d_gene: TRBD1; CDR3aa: CASSLVGDSSYEQYF; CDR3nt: TGTGCCAGCAGCTTAGTGGGGGACAGCTCCTACGAGCAGTACTTC
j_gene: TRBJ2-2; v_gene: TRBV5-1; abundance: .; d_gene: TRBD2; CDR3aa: CASSLFSGTSASYGELFF; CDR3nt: TGCGCCAGCAGCTTGTTTTCCGGGACTAGCGCGTCGTACGGGGAGCTGTTTTTT
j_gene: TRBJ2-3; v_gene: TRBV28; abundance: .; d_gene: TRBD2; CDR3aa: CASSFPPTSGYADTQYF; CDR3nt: TGTGCCAGCAGTTTTCCTCCGACTAGCGGATACGCAGATACGCAGTATTTT
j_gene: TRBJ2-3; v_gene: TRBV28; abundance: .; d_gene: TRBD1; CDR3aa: CASSWDRGNIPDTQYF; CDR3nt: TGTGCCAGCAGTTGGGACAGGGGAAATATCCCAGATACGCAGTATTTT
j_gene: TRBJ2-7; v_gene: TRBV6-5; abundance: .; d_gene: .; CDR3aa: CASSYGGLQYEQYF; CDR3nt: TGTGCCAGCAGTTACGGGGGTCTCCAGTACGAGCAGTACTTC
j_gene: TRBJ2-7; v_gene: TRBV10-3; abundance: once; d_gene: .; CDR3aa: CAIKGDGVSYEQYF; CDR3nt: TGTGCCATCAAGGGGGACGGTGTATCCTACGAGCAGTACTTC
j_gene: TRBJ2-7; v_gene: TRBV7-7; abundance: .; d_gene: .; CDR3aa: CASSLETGAAEQYF; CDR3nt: TGTGCTAGCAGCTTAGAGACGGGAGCGGCCGAGCAGTACTTC
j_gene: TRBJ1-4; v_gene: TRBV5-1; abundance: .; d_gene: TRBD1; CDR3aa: CASSQVPGQANEKLFF; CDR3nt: TGCGCCAGCAGCCAGGTACCGGGACAGGCGAATGAAAAACTGTTTTTT
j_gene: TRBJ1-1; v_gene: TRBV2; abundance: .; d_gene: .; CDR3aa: CASRESGTEAFF; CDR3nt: TGTGCCAGCAGAGAGTCTGGCACTGAAGCTTTCTTT
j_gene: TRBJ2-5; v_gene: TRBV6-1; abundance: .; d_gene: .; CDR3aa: CASSGYREEETQYF; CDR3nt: TGTGCCAGCAGTGGATACAGAGAGGAAGAGACCCAGTACTTC
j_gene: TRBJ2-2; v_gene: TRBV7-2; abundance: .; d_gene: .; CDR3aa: CASSLLGTGELFF; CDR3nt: TGTGCCAGCAGCTTACTGGGCACCGGGGAGCTGTTTTTT
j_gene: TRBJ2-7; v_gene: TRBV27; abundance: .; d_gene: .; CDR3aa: CASSPTPAISSSYEQYF; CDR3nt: TGTGCCAGCAGTCCCACCCCAGCCATTTCGAGCTCCTACGAGCAGTACTTC
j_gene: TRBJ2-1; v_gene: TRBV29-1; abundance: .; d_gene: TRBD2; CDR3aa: CSVGAGLVYNEQFF; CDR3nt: TGCAGCGTTGGGGCGGGACTAGTCTACAATGAGCAGTTCTTC
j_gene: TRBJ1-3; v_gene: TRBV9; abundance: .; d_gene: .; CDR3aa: CASSVVDGPVYF; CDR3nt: TGTGCCAGCAGCGTAGTTGACGGGCCGGTATATTTT
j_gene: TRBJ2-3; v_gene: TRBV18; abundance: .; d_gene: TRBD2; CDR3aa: CASSPMAGGTDTQYF; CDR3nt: TGTGCCAGCTCACCTATGGCGGGAGGCACAGATACGCAGTATTTT